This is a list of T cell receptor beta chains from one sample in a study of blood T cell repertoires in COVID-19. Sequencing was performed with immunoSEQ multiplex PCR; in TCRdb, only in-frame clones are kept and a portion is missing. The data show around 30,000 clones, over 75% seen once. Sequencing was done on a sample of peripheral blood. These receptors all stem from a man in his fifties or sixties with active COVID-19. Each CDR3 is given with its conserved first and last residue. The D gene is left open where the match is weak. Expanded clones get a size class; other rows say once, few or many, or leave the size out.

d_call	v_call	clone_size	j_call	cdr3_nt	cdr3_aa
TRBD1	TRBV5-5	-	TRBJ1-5	TGTGCCAGCAGCTTGGCGACAGGGGGTCGGCCCCAGCATTTT	CASSLATGGRPQHF
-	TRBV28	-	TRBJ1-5	TGTGCCAGCAGTTACACGGGGGGGAGCAATCAGCCCCAGCATTTT	CASSYTGGSNQPQHF
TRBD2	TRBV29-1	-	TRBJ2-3	TGCAGCGTTGAGCTCTTAGCGGGAGGGCCAGGGACAGATACGCAGTATTTT	CSVELLAGGPGTDTQYF
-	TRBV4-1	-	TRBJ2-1	TGCGCCAGCAGCCAAGAAGGTCAGGGTTACAATGAGCAGTTCTTC	CASSQEGQGYNEQFF
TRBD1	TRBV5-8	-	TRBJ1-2	TGTGCCAGCCGACAGGGGAGCTTTGGCTACACCTTC	CASRQGSFGYTF
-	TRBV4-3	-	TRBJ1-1	TGCGCCAGCAGCCAAGAAGTAGGGGCAACTGAAGCTTTCTTT	CASSQEVGATEAFF
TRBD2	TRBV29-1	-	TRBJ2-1	TGCAGCACCCCGGGACTAGGGGGGCGGGAGCAGTTCTTC	CSTPGLGGREQFF
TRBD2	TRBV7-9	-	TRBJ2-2	TGTGCCAGCAGCTCTCCAAGCGGGGGGACGAACACCGGGGAGCTGTTTTTT	CASSSPSGGTNTGELFF
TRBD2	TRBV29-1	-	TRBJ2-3	TGCAGGTACCCAACTAGCGCGGTTAGCACAGATACGCAGTATTTT	CRYPTSAVSTDTQYF
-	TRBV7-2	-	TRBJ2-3	TGTGCCAGCAGCTTAGCGCAACTTGACACAGATACGCAGTATTTT	CASSLAQLDTDTQYF
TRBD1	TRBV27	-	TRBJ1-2	TGTGCCAGCAGTTTATCGGGGATGACAGGGGCCAGGTCATACACCTTC	CASSLSGMTGARSYTF
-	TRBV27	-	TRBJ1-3	TGTGCCAGCAGTCCGGGACAATTGGGAAACACCATATATTTT	CASSPGQLGNTIYF
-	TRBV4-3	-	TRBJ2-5	TGCGCCAGCAGCCAAGATATCACAGGCAGAACCTTATCGCGAGAGACCCAGTACTTC	CASSQDITGRTLSRETQYF
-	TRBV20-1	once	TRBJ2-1	TGCAGTGCTAGTGGGCTAGGTGCTTACAATGAGCAGTTCTTC	CSASGLGAYNEQFF
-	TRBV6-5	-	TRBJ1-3	TGTGCCAGCAGTCCCGAAGGGGGACGCGGAAACACCATATATTTT	CASSPEGGRGNTIYF
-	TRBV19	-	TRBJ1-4	TGTGCCAGTAGTCGAGGGCGCGCAACTAATGAAAAACTGTTTTTT	CASSRGRATNEKLFF
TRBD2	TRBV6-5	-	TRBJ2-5	TGTGCCAGCAGTTACTTGCTAGCGGGGGAAGAGACCCAGTACTTC	CASSYLLAGEETQYF
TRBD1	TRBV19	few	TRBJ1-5	TGTGCCAGTACCAGTGACAGCGGCCAGGGGGATCAGCCCCAGCATTTT	CASTSDSGQGDQPQHF
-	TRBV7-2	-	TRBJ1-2	TGTGCCAGCAGCTTACAGGGATCTAGCGAGGGCTACACCTTC	CASSLQGSSEGYTF
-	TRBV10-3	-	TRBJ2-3	TGTGCCATCAGTGAGTTTGCGGGCTCAGATACGCAGTATTTT	CAISEFAGSDTQYF
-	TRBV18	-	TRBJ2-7	TGTGCCAGCTCACCTACAGGGAAGGGTCACGAGCAGTACTTC	CASSPTGKGHEQYF
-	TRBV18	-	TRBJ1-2	TGTGCCAGCTCACCACGGGGGCAGGGAGCCTATGGCTACACCTTC	CASSPRGQGAYGYTF
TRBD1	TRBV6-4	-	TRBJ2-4	TGTGCCAGCACTACAGGGGGGCAGGACAAAAACATTCAGTACTTC	CASTTGGQDKNIQYF
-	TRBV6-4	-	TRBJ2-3	TGTGCCAGCAGTGACTCGGCTTTGGATACGCAGTATTTT	CASSDSALDTQYF
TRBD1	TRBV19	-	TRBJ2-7	TGTGCCAGTAGCCTCCAGACAGGGGCCGGAAGGGGGGAGCAGTACTTC	CASSLQTGAGRGEQYF
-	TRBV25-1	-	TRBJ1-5	TGTGCCAGCAGTGCACAGGGTTCAGGGCAGCCCCAGCATTTT	CASSAQGSGQPQHF
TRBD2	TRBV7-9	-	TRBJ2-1	TGTGCCAGCAGCCCCGGGCAGCGGGAGTGGAATGAGCAGTTCTTC	CASSPGQREWNEQFF
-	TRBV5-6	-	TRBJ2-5	TGTGCCAGCAGCTACGACACGTTTATTGAAGAGACCCAGTACTTC	CASSYDTFIEETQYF
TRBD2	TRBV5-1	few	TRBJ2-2	TGCGCCAGCAGAACGACCGGGACTAGCGGAAAAACTAACACCGGGGAGCTGTTTTTT	CASRTTGTSGKTNTGELFF
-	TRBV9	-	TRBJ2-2	TGTGCCAGCAGCGTTGGACTCACCGGGGAGCTGTTTTTT	CASSVGLTGELFF
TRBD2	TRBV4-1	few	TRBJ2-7	TGCGCCAGCAGCCTAGGGACTAGCTACGAGCAGTACTTC	CASSLGTSYEQYF
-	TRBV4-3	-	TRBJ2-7	TGCGCCAGCAGCCAAGCCACGCCGTCGGGGGGCTTCAGCGAGCAGTACTTC	CASSQATPSGGFSEQYF
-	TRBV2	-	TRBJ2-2	TGTGCCAGCAGTAATTCCCGGACCGGGGAGCTGTTTTTT	CASSNSRTGELFF